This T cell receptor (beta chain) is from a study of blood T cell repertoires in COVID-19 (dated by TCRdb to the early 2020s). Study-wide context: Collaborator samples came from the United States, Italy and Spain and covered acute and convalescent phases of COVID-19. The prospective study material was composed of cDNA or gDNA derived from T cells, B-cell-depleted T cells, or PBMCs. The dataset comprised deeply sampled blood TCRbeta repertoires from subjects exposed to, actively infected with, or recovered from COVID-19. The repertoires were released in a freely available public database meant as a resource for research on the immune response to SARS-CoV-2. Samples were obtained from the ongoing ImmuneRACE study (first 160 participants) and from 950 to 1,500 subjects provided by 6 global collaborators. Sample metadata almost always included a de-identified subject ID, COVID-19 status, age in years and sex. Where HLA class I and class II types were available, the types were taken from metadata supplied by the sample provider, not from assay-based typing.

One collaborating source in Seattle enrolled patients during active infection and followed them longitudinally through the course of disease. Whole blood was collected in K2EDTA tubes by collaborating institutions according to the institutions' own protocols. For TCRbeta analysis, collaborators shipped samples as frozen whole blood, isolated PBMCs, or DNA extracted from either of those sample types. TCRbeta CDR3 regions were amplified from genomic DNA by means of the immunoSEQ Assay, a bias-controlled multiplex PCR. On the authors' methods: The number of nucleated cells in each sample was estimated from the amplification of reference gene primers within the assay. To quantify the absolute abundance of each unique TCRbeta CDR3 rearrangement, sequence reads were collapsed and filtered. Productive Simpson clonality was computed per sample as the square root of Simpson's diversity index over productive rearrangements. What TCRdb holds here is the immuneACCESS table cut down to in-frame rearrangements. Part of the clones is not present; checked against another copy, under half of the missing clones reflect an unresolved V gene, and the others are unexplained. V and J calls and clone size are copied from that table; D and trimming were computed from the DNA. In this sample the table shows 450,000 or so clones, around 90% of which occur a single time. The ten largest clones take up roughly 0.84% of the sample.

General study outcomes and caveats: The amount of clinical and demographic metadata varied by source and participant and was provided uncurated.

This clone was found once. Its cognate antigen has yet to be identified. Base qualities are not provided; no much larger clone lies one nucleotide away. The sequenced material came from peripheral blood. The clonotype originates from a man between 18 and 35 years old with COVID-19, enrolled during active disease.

The CDR3 loop reads CASSSLRGGELFF. The DNA sequence reads TGCGCCAGCAGCTCCCTGCGGGGCGGGGAGCTGTTTTTT. The rearranged segments are TRBV5-1 and TRBJ2-2, and the D gene may be TRBD2, 6 bases matching. The V end loses 3 bases and the J end loses 7 bases, and a stretch of 10 bases separates them. The CDR3 measures 13 amino acids from cysteine to phenylalanine. The sequence is cut down to CDR3 DNA, 39 bases in frame from base 1. Via the germline V gene, CDR1 is SGHRS and CDR2 YFSETQ. Reference TRBV5-1 and TRBJ2-2 proteins supply the regions before and after the CDR3; the full variable domain is: KAGVTQTPRYLIKTRGQQVTLSCSPISGHRSVSWYQQTPGQGLQFLFEYFSETQRNKGNFPGRFSGRQFSNSRSEMNVSTLELGDSALYLCASSSLRGGELFFGEGSRLTVL.